The rows below give T cell receptor beta chains drawn from one sample of a study of blood T cell repertoires in COVID-19. Clones were read by immunoSEQ multiplex PCR, and TCRdb kept only the in-frame ones, dropping some. The sample comprises about 220,000 clones, around 84% of which are singletons, and roughly 10% rests with the top ten. Sequencing input: peripheral blood. Receptors were obtained from a man aged 45-60 years with active or convalescent COVID-19. The CDR3 runs from the conserved cysteine through the conserved F or W. The D gene is left open where the match is weak. Size values are once, few and many counts, or a class for expanded clones, and some rows have none.

D: TRBD1; J: TRBJ1-2; V: TRBV2; size: NA; CDR3: CASGRTGNVYGYTF; DNA: TGTGCCAGCGGTAGGACAGGGAACGTCTATGGCTACACCTTC
D: TRBD2; J: TRBJ2-3; V: TRBV4-3; size: NA; CDR3: CASSQALAGANTDTQYF; DNA: TGCGCCAGCAGCCAAGCTCTAGCGGGAGCAAACACAGATACGCAGTATTTT
D: NA; J: TRBJ2-3; V: TRBV12-3/TRBV12-4; size: once; CDR3: CASSSLVDTQYF; DNA: TGTGCCAGCAGTTCCCTTGTTGATACGCAGTATTTT
D: TRBD2; J: TRBJ2-6; V: TRBV2; size: once; CDR3: CASKGWTSGGLSGANVLTF; DNA: TGTGCCAGCAAGGGGTGGACTAGCGGGGGCCTATCTGGGGCCAACGTCCTGACTTTC
D: NA; J: TRBJ1-1; V: TRBV5-1; size: NA; CDR3: CASSWGLGNTEAFF; DNA: TGCGCCAGCAGCTGGGGGCTGGGTAACACTGAAGCTTTCTTT
D: TRBD1; J: TRBJ1-5; V: TRBV23-1; size: NA; CDR3: CASSPGTDLRSNQPQHF; DNA: TGCGCCAGCAGCCCGGGGACAGACCTTCGGAGCAATCAGCCCCAGCATTTT
D: NA; J: TRBJ2-1; V: TRBV24-1; size: NA; CDR3: CATSARTRQPYNEQFF; DNA: TGTGCCACCAGTGCCCGGACACGACAGCCCTACAATGAGCAGTTCTTC
D: TRBD1; J: TRBJ2-5; V: TRBV7-2; size: NA; CDR3: CASSPGQAKYQETQYF; DNA: TGTGCCAGCAGCCCGGGACAGGCAAAGTACCAAGAGACCCAGTACTTC
D: NA; J: TRBJ1-5; V: TRBV6-5; size: NA; CDR3: CASSRDIGQPQHF; DNA: TGTGCCAGCAGCCGCGACATCGGTCAGCCCCAGCATTTT
D: NA; J: TRBJ1-2; V: TRBV2; size: few; CDR3: CASSEGRVNYGYTF; DNA: TGTGCCAGCAGTGAGGGCAGGGTTAACTATGGCTACACCTTC
D: NA; J: TRBJ1-4; V: TRBV2; size: few; CDR3: CASQEEATNEKLFF; DNA: TGTGCCAGCCAGGAGGAGGCAACTAATGAAAAACTGTTTTTT
D: NA; J: TRBJ2-3; V: TRBV24-1; size: NA; CDR3: CATSDSAPGVVGTDTQYF; DNA: TGTGCCACCAGTGATTCCGCCCCGGGGGTAGTAGGCACAGATACGCAGTATTTT
D: NA; J: TRBJ2-1; V: TRBV6-7; size: once; CDR3: CASSYPPAGPYNEQFF; DNA: TGTGCCAGCAGTTACCCCCCGGCGGGGCCTTACAATGAGCAGTTCTTC
D: NA; J: TRBJ1-5; V: TRBV7-2; size: once; CDR3: CASRPPQEPQHF; DNA: TGTGCCAGCCGTCCCCCCCAGGAGCCCCAGCATTTT
D: NA; J: TRBJ2-7; V: TRBV5-1; size: NA; CDR3: CASSLSVSSYEQYF; DNA: TGCGCCAGCAGCTTGTCAGTCAGCTCCTACGAGCAGTACTTC
D: NA; J: TRBJ2-2; V: TRBV19; size: NA; CDR3: CASSPKRKRTGELFF; DNA: TGTGCCAGTAGCCCCAAGCGGAAACGGACCGGGGAGCTGTTTTTT
D: NA; J: TRBJ1-4; V: TRBV7-2; size: NA; CDR3: CASSLVAAGGKLFF; DNA: TGTGCCAGCAGCTTAGTGGCAGCAGGAGGGAAACTGTTTTTT